The rows below give T cell receptor beta chains drawn from one sample of a study of T-cell memory formation after mild COVID-19. TCRdb re-called the 5' RACE reads through MiXCR, storing one row per CDR3 protein. Of roughly 620,000 distinct CDR3 sequences listed, around 17% are singletons. Sequenced material: PBMCs or a T cell subset sorted from them (not recorded which). Source of these receptors: an adult woman who had mild COVID-19 (a few samples of this study predate the infection). Cell type and time point are not known. Both conserved end residues are part of each CDR3. Fields, in order: clone size, CDR3 length, D gene, V gene, J gene, CDR3 DNA, CDR3 protein. D genes are given only for firm matches. Expanded clones are given a class, and other clones once, few, many or no size at all.

>-|14|-|TRBV6-5|TRBJ2-1
TGTGCCAGCAGTAAGGACAGCAACTACAATGAGCAGTTCTTC
CASSKDSNYNEQFF
>many|15|-|TRBV29-1|TRBJ2-3
TGCAGCGTTACTCCGCAGGGGAAGAGCACAGATACGCAGTATTTT
CSVTPQGKSTDTQYF
>many|18|TRBD2|TRBV15|TRBJ2-3
TGTGCCACCAGCAGAGATAGCACTAGCGGGAGAAGGACAGATACGCAGTATTTT
CATSRDSTSGRRTDTQYF
>-|12|-|TRBV30|TRBJ2-7
TGTGCCTGGGACCGGACGGACTACGAGCAGTACTTC
CAWDRTDYEQYF
>few|11|TRBD1|TRBV12-3/TRBV12-4|TRBJ1-2
TGTGCCAGCAGGACGACAGGGGGCTACACCTTC
CASRTTGGYTF
>many|14|-|TRBV7-8|TRBJ2-2
TGTGCCAGCAGCTTATGGGAGCAGACCGGGGAGCTGTTTTTT
CASSLWEQTGELFF
>-|15|TRBD1|TRBV15|TRBJ2-3
TGTGCCACCAGCAGAGCCACAGGGGGCGCAGATACGCAGTATTTT
CATSRATGGADTQYF
>-|15|TRBD2|TRBV2|TRBJ2-3
TGTGCCAGCAGTGGGAGCGGGGGGCACACAGATACGCAGTATTTT
CASSGSGGHTDTQYF
>-|16|TRBD1|TRBV18|TRBJ2-7
TGTGCCAGCTCACCTCGCGTGGGACAGGCCCAGGAGGCGCAGTACTTC
CASSPRVGQAQEAQYF
>many|14|-|TRBV12-3/TRBV12-4|TRBJ2-5
TGTGCCAGCAGTTCGAGGGTCACGCAAGAGACCCAGTACTTC
CASSSRVTQETQYF
>few|15|TRBD2|TRBV10-3|TRBJ2-7
TGTGCCATCAGGCCGGGACTAGCGGGAGTTGTTGAGCAGTACTTC
CAIRPGLAGVVEQYF
>few|15|-|TRBV7-9|TRBJ2-7
TGTGCCAGCAGCGCCCGGGACGGAGGATTACACGAGCAGTACTTC
CASSARDGGLHEQYF
>few|14|TRBD1|TRBV5-6|TRBJ1-3
TGTGCCAGCAGCTACGGGACAGCCGAAAACACCATATATTTT
CASSYGTAENTIYF